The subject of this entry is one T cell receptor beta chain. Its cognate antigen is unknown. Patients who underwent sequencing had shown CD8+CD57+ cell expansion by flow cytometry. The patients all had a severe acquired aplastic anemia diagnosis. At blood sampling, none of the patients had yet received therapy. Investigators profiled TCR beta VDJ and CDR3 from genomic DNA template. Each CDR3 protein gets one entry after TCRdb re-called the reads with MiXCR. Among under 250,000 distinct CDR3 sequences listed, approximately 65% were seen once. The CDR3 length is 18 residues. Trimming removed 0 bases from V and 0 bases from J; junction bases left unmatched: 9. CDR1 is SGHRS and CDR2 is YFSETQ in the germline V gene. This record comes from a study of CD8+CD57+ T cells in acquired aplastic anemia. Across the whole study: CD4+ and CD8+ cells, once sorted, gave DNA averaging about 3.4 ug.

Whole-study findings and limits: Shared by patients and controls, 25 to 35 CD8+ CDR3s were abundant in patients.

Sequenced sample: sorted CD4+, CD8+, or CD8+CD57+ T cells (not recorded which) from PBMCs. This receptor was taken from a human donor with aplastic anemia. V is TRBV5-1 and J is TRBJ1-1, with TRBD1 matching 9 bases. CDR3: CASSLGRDRVSLNTEAFF. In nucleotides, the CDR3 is TGCGCCAGCAGCTTGGGTCGGGACAGGGTTTCCCTGAACACTGAAGCTTTCTTT.